This T cell receptor (beta chain) emerged from a study of PD-L1 blockade in urothelial cancer (dated by TCRdb to the late 2010s). A note on the overall study: All patients started therapy around 2014 and received atezolizumab 1,200 mg intravenously every 3 weeks. Nine patients reached durable clinical benefit, while about 19 patients did not. In the same patients who had TCR sequencing, pretreatment tumors also underwent whole exome sequencing and RNA sequencing. Pretreatment tumor samples and matched peripheral blood, collected serially before and after atezolizumab treatment, underwent TCR sequencing. An ECOG performance status of 0 or 1 was recorded for the patients, and 0 to 3 prior chemotherapy regimens had been received by the patients. The study was an exploratory multi-omic analysis of somatic, immune and clinical correlates of response to PD-L1 blockade with atezolizumab in urothelial cancer. Pretreatment blood TCR-seq was available for twenty-nine patients, at least one posttreatment blood collection was obtained for 25 or so patients, and tumor TCR-seq was available for 25 or so patients. Blood samples yielded a median of roughly 140,000 T cells and 65,000 to 95,000 unique TCRs, with median clonality roughly 0.085. Durable clinical benefit meant progression-free survival longer than 6 months, and TCR features were also tested against progression-free and overall survival. Blood samples were analyzed 3 weeks after the start of treatment (second dose) and 6 weeks after the start of treatment. Twenty-five of 29 patients were identified as males with urothelial cancer of bladder origin, and a prior smoking history was reported by 18 of 29 patients.

Taken with the paper, the label for time point translates to: peripheral blood 6 weeks after treatment start. A total of 29 patients with locally advanced or metastatic urothelial carcinoma, treated at Memorial Sloan Kettering on a trial protocol, made up the cohort. Peripheral blood mononuclear cells were collected pretreatment and during treatment, at between 1 and 8 total time points per patient. The Qiagen DNeasy Blood extraction kit was used to purify genomic DNA from total PBMCs and from tumor samples. PBMCs were collected pretreatment and during treatment, and were isolated and stored as previously described. On this clone itself: The specificity of this receptor is unknown. Nothing much larger sits one base from this clone, and base qualities are not available.

In the germline V gene, CDR1 corresponds to SGHRS and CDR2 to YFSETQ. Spanning cysteine to phenylalanine, the CDR3 consists of 15 amino acids. Left in the record is the CDR3 DNA by itself, 45 bases read in frame from the first base. V is trimmed back by 2 bases and J by 3 bases, and the junction contains 7 bases that no gene match accounts for. Synthetic TCR analog templates were spiked into each PCR so that absolute template abundance could be estimated from read counts. TCRbeta CDR3 regions were amplified from genomic DNA with bias-controlled V and J gene primers using the immunoSEQ assay. Sequencing of rearranged TCRbeta segments was done at approximately 20X coverage. Processing in the source paper ran as follows. Sequencing errors were corrected by clustering, and CDR3s were annotated against IMGT so that V, D and J genes could be assigned. Downstream analyses used only productive TCRbeta rearrangements and left out out-of-frame or stop-codon sequences. Clonality was computed as one minus Shannon entropy normalized by the log of the number of unique productive sequences. Clones differing between time points or between blood and tumor were identified using Fisher's exact test with Benjamini-Hochberg correction, with an adjusted p below 0.01 applied as the threshold. TCRdb took this table from immuneACCESS and kept in-frame rearrangements with V and J called. Such tables lack part of the clones; where checked against another copy, unresolved V genes explain under half of the gap, and the rest is unexplained. D and trimming were read from the DNA, whereas the V and J calls and clone size are those reported in that table. The sample profile shows some 75,000 clones; approximately 89% of them were found once. Clones ranked in the top ten supply more than 0.85% of the sample.

The study at large found these results: Because the sample size was small (n ≈ 29) and many exploratory analyses were performed, the results are intended to be hypothesis-generating. Improved progression-free and overall survival was found to be associated with pretreatment peripheral blood TCR clonality below the median. At 3 weeks after the start of treatment, tumor-associated TCR clones in peripheral blood had expanded more in patients with durable benefit (n ≈ 20, p = 0.022).

The rearrangement joined TRBV5-1 to TRBJ1-2; 7 bases in the middle match TRBD1. The origin of this receptor is a woman of 80 years or more with urothelial cancer. The sequencing used PBMCs, collected around atezolizumab (anti-PD-L1) treatment. The base sequence is TGCGCCAGCAGCTTTTCTCAGGGGGGTGACTATGGCTACACCTTC. Its protein is CASSFSQGGDYGYTF.